This T cell receptor (beta chain) was captured in a study of graft-versus-host responses after intestinal transplantation. This CDR3 contains 12 residues. Germline V gene lookup returns CDR1 SGHAT and CDR2 FQNNGV. The germline V and J ends were trimmed by 2 bases and 5 bases, with 7 bases remaining between them. This clone was seen only once. What it binds is not known. Assay used: immunoSEQ multiplex PCR; TCRdb lists only in-frame clones, some missing. The data contain approximately 100,000 clones, 75% to 90% of them singletons. Sample: unstimulated CD4+ T cells sorted from spleen or lymph node cells, taken before intestinal transplant. This TCR was sampled from a human donor who received an intestinal transplant. The chain is built from TRBV11-2 and TRBJ2-7; no firm D call. CDR3 in DNA: TGTGCCAGCAGCTTATTAGTGAACGAGCAGTACTTC. Translating it yields CASSLLVNEQYF.